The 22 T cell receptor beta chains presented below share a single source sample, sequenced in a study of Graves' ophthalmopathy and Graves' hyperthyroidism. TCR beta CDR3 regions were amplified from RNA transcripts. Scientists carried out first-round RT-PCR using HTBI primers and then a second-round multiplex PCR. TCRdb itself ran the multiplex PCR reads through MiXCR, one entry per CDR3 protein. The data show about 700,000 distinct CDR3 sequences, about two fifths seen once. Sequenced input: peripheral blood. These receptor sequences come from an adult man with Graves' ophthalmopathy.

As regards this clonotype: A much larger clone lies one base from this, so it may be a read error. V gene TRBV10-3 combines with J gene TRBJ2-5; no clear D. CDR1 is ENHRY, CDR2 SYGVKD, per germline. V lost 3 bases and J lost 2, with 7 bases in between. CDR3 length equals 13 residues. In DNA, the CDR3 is TGTGCCATCAGTGAAGAAGGACAAGAGACCCAGTACTTC. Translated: CAISEEGQETQYF.

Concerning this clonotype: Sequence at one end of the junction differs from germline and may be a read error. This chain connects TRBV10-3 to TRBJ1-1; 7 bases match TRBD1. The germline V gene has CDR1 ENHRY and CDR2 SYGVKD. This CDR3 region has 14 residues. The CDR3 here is CASSYGAGGTEAFF. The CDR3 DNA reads TGTGCCAGCAGTTACGGCGCAGGGGGGACTGAAGCTTTCTTT.

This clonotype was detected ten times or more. The CDR3 protein is CASSQDRTGGYTF. The CDR3 DNA follows: TGCGCCAGCAGCCAAGATAGGACAGGGGGCTACACCTTC. V usage is TRBV4-3 and J usage is TRBJ1-2; TRBD1 agrees at 8 bases. The V segment lost 0 bases and the J segment 8 bases; nucleotides outside the gene matches: 2. The germline V gene encodes CDR1 LGHNA and CDR2 YSLEER. CDR3 size: 13 residues.

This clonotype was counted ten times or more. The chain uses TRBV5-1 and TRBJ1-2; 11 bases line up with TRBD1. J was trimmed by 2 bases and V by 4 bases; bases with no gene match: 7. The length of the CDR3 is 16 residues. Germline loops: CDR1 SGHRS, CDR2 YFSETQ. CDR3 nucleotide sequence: TGCGCCAGCAGCCAAGGGACAGGGGGGACCAACTATGGCTACACCTTC. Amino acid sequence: CASSQGTGGTNYGYTF.

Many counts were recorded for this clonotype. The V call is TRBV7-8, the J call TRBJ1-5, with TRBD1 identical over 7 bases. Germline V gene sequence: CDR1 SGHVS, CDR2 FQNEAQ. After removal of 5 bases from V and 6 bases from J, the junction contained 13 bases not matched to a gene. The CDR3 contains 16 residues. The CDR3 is CASSRADREFFQPQHF. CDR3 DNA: TGTGCCAGCAGCCGCGCCGACAGGGAATTTTTTCAGCCCCAGCATTTT.

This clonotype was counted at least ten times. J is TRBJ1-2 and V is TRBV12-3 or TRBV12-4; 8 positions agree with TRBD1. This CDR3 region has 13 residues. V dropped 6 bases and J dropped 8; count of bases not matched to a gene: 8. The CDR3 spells CASRPDRGNGYTF. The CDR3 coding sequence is TGTGCCAGCAGACCCGACAGGGGAAACGGCTACACCTTC.

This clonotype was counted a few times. CDR3 sequence: CASSLRDNSAYEQYF. The CDR3, as DNA: TGTGCCAGCAGCCTCCGGGACAACTCAGCCTACGAGCAGTACTTC. V gene TRBV9 combines with J gene TRBJ2-7; TRBD1 might be the D (6 bases). The CDR3 has 15 amino acids. The germline V gene has CDR1 SGDLS and CDR2 YYNGEE. The V end lost 4 bases, the J end lost 2 bases, and 16 bases lay between the germline ends.

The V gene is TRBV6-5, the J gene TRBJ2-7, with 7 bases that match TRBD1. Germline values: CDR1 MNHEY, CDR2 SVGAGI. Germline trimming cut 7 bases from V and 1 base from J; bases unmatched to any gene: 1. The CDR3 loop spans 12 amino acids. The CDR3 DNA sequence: TGTGCCAGCACGGACAGGTCCTACGAGCAGTACTTC. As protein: CASTDRSYEQYF.

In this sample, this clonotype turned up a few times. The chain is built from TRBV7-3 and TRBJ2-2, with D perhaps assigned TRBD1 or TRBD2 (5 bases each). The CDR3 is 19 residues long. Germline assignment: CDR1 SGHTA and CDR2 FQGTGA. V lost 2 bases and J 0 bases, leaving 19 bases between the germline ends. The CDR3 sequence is CASSLFGRADYANTGELFF. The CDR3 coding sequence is TGTGCCAGCAGCTTATTCGGCAGGGCCGACTACGCGAACACCGGGGAGCTGTTTTTT. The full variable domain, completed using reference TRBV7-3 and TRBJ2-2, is GAGVSQTPSNKVTEKGKYVELRCDPISGHTALYWYRQSLGQGPEFLIYFQGTGAADDSGLPNDRFFAVRPEGSVSTLKIQRTERGDSAVYLCASSLFGRADYANTGELFFGEGSRLTVL.

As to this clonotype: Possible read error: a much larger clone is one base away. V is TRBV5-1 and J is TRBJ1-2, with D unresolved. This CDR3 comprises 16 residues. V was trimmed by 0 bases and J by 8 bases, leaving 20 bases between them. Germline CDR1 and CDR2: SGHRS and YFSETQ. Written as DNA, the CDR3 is TGCGCCAGCAGCTTGGTCGGTCCGGGGAGTGGAGAAGGCTACACCTTC. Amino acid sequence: CASSLVGPGSGEGYTF. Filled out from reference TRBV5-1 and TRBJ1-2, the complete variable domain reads KAGVTQTPRYLIKTRGQQVTLSCSPISGHRSVSWYQQTPGQGLQFLFEYFSETQRNKGNFPGRFSGRQFSNSRSEMNVSTLELGDSALYLCASSLVGPGSGEGYTFGSGTRLTVV.

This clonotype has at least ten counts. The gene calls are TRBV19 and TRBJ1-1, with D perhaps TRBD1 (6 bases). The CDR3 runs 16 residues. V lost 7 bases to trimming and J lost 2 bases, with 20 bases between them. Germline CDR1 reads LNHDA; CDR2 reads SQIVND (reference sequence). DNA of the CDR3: TGTGCCAGTATCCTCAGACCAAGGGGGGATAACACTGAAGCTTTCTTT. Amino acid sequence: CASILRPRGDNTEAFF.

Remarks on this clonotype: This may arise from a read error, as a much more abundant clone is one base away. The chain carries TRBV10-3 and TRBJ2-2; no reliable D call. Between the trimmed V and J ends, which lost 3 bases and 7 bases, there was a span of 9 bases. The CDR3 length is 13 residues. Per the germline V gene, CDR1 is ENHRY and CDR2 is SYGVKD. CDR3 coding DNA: TGTGCCATCAGTGACAAGGAGAACGGGGAGCTGTTTTTT. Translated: CAISDKENGELFF.

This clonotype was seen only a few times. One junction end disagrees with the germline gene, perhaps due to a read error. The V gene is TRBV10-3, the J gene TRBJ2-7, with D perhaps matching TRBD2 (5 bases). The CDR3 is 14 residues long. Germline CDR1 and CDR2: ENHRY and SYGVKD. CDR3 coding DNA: TGTGCCAGCAGTTACAGCGGTAAACCCTACGAGCAGTACTTC. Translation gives CASSYSGKPYEQYF.

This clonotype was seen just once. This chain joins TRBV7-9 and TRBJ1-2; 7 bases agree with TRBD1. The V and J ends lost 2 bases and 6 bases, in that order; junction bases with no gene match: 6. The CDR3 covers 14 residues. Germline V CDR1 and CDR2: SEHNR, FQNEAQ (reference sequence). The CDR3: CASSLSRGHDGYTF. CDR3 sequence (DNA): TGTGCCAGCAGCTTATCGAGGGGGCACGATGGCTACACCTTC.

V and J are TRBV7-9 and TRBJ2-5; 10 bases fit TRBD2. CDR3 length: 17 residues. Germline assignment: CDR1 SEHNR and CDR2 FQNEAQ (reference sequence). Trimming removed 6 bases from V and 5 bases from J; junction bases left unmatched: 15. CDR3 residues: CASSPTGLSGGVETQYF. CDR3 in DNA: TGTGCCAGCAGTCCCACCGGTTTGAGCGGGGGGGTCGAGACCCAGTACTTC.

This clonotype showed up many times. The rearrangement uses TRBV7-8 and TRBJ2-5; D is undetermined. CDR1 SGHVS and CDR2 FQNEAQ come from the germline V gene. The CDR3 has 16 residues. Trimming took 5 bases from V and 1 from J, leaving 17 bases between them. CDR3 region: CASSPVRRLSQETQYF. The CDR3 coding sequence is TGTGCCAGCAGCCCAGTCAGGAGACTCTCCCAAGAGACCCAGTACTTC.

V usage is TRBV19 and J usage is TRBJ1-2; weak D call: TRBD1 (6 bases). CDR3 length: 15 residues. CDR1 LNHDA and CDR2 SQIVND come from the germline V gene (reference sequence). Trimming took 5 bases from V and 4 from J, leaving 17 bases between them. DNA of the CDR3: TGTGCCAGTAGTTCCACGAAGGGGGAGAGCTATGGCTACACCTTC. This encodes CASSSTKGESYGYTF.

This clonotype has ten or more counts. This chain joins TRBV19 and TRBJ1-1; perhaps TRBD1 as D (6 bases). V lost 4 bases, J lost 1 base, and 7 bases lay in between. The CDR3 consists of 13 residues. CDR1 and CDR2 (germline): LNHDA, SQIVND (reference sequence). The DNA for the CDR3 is TGTGCCAGTAGTAAGGGACAGAACACTGAAGCTTTCTTT. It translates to CASSKGQNTEAFF.

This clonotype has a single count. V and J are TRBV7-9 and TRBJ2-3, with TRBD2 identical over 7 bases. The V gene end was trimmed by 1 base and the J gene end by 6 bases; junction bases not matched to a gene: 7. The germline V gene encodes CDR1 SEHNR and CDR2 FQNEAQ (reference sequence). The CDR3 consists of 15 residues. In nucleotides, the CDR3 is TGTGCCAGCAGCTTAGTGGGGGGGGGGATGGATACGCAGTATTTT. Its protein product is CASSLVGGGMDTQYF.

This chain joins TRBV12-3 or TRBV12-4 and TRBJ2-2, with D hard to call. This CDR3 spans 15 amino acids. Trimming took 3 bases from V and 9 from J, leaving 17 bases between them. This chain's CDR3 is CASSFGRSPSRELFF. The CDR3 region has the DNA TGTGCCAGCAGTTTCGGCAGGAGCCCCAGCCGGGAGCTGTTTTTT.

The CDR3 loop is CASSHPHGQGGSEKLFF. CDR3 nucleotide sequence: TGTGCCAGCAGCCACCCCCATGGACAGGGGGGAAGTGAAAAACTGTTTTTT. This rearrangement joins TRBV7-8 to TRBJ1-4, with 10 nucleotides matching TRBD1. This CDR3 comprises 17 residues. Germline assignment: CDR1 SGHVS and CDR2 FQNEAQ. V gave up 5 bases and J gave up 7 bases; unmatched junction bases: 13.

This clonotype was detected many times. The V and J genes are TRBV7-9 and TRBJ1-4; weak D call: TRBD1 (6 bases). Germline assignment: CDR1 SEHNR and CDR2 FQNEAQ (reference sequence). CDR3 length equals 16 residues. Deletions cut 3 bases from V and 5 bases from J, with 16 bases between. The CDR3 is CASSFVYRGGNEKLFF. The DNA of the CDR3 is TGTGCCAGCAGCTTCGTCTACAGAGGGGGGAATGAAAAACTGTTTTTT.